This T cell receptor (beta chain) was recorded in a study of cytomegalovirus exposure and HLA in healthy donors. The PCR ran on 60 Vbeta and 13 Jbeta primers. Measured with immunoSEQ multiplex PCR; TCRdb has only the in-frame clones, and not every one. The table shows some 120,000 clones, with about 80% occurring only once. The material sequenced was PBMCs. The sequence was collected from a female donor in good health and CMV-seronegative.

DNA for the CDR3: TGCGCCAGCAGCCAAGGCGTCTCTGGAAACACCATATATTTT. Translation gives CASSQGVSGNTIYF. J is TRBJ1-3 and V is TRBV4-1; D remains ambiguous. The CDR3 is 14 amino acids. CDR1 and CDR2 (germline): MGHRA, YSYEKL. V was clipped by 1 base and J by 0 bases, with 4 bases between them.